The following is a T cell receptor (beta chain) sequence with its context. As yet, its antigen is unknown. These data belong to a study of a mutant IDH1 vaccine in newly diagnosed glioma. Across the study: Beforehand, treatment had been radiotherapy, temozolomide, or both; the majority received both. Study findings and constraints: Immune responses induced by vaccination arose in 90% to 95% of the patients. Pseudoprogression showed no apparent link to changes in top peripheral T cell clonotypes.

Only in-frame clones appear in the TCRdb table, and some are missing; sequencing was by immunoSEQ multiplex PCR. The sample gives more than 50,000 clones, over 75% of which show up once; around 2% is in the top ten. Indicated time point: week 11, during vaccination. Every vaccine dose comprised 300 ug of mutant IDH1 20-mer peptide plus topical imiquimod. New astrocytomas of WHO grade 3 or 4 that were IDH1-mutant and ATRX-lost were found in the donors. V was cut by 5 bases and J by 3 bases, with 14 bases left in between. CDR3 length: 14 amino acids. CDR1 LNHDA and CDR2 SQIVND come from the germline V gene (reference sequence).

The sequences come from PBMCs, collected from a glioma patient whose treatment included an IDH1 peptide vaccine. This TCR derives from a man aged 40-49 years with glioma. The chain carries TRBV19 and TRBJ2-7, with D possibly matching TRBD2 (6 bases). As DNA, the CDR3 is TGTGCCAGTAGTCGGCGGGACGGGAGCTACGAGCAGTACTTC. Encoded protein: CASSRRDGSYEQYF.